This T cell receptor beta chain was recovered during a study of cytomegalovirus exposure and HLA in healthy donors. At collection, donors were nominally healthy, but unrecorded immune exposures were probable. Primers: 60 Vbeta forward and 13 Jbeta reverse. Data came from immunoSEQ multiplex PCR; TCRdb stores just in-frame clones and leaves some out. The sample carries some 150,000 clones, approximately 80% recorded once. V was clipped by 4 bases and J by 5 bases; unmatched bases: 8. CDR1 and CDR2 (germline): SGHRS, YFSETQ. The CDR3 covers 15 residues. This receptor was identified in a man aged 25 to 45 in good health and CMV-seropositive. Material for sequencing was PBMCs. The chain couples TRBV5-1 to TRBJ2-2; TRBD1 matches at 7 bases. The CDR3 region has the DNA TGCGCCAGCAGCCTGGGGACAGTAGGGACCGGGGAGCTGTTTTTT. This sequence encodes CASSLGTVGTGELFF.